This T cell receptor beta chain was documented in a study of blood T cell repertoires in COVID-19. Across the whole study: The cDNA or gDNA used as material had been derived from T cells, B-cell-depleted T cells, or PBMCs.

Clones were sequenced by immunoSEQ multiplex PCR, and TCRdb holds only the in-frame ones, with some missing. The repertoire includes around 260,000 clones, roughly 83% of them detected once, and roughly 4.6% sits in the top ten. This CDR3 is built from 12 residues. Germline-derived CDR1 and CDR2 are MNHEY and SMNVEV (reference sequence). V trimming: 8 bases; J trimming: 13 bases; junction bases outside the gene matches: 9. This clonotype was sampled from a man aged 60 to 75 who had recovered from COVID-19. Sequenced material: peripheral blood. The chain couples TRBV27 to TRBJ2-2, with 8 bases identical to TRBD2. CDR3 amino acids: CASSRGGGGLFF. In nucleotides, the CDR3 is TGTGCCAGCTCCCGGGGGGGTGGTGGGCTGTTTTTT.